The 8 T cell receptor beta chains below were found in one sample sequenced in a study of blood T cell repertoires in COVID-19. Profiled with immunoSEQ multiplex PCR; TCRdb holds only in-frame clones, not every one. The sample carries approximately 290,000 clones, 70% to 90% recorded once. The source material was PBMCs or T cells enriched from blood (not recorded which). The receptors shown here come from a woman under 40 who had recovered from COVID-19.

This clone was observed a single time. V gene TRBV4-2 combines with J gene TRBJ1-1; D remains unclear. The V gene lost 1 base and the J gene lost 1 base, with 13 bases spanning the gap. The CDR3 is made up of 16 amino acids. Germline CDR1 reads LGHNA; CDR2 reads YNFKEQ. The DNA of the CDR3 is TGTGCCAGCAGCCAAGGAGGAATTGTTCAGAACACTGAAGCTTTCTTT. This encodes CASSQGGIVQNTEAFF.

This CDR3 reads CASSLRPAGAALYTEAFF. Written as DNA, the CDR3 is TGCGCCAGCAGCCTCCGACCCGCAGGGGCCGCCCTTTACACTGAAGCTTTCTTT. This chain connects TRBV5-1 to TRBJ1-1; TRBD1 is a possible D gene (6 bases). The CDR3 length is 18 residues. The V end lost 4 bases, the J end lost 3 bases, and 25 bases lay between the germline ends. The germline gives CDR1 SGHRS, CDR2 YFSETQ.

V gene TRBV4-1 combines with J gene TRBJ2-3, with a possible D match to TRBD1 (5 bases). Germline V gene lookup returns CDR1 MGHRA and CDR2 YSYEKL. V was cut by 2 bases and J by 1 base, with 13 bases left in between. CDR3 length equals 16 residues. The CDR3 here is CASSQQGIGGTDTQYF. CDR3 nucleotide sequence: TGCGCCAGCAGCCAACAGGGCATTGGAGGCACAGATACGCAGTATTTT.

CDR3 residues: CASMSQTNEQYF. The CDR3, as DNA: TGTGCCAGCATGAGCCAAACCAACGAGCAGTACTTC. V usage is TRBV19 and J usage is TRBJ2-7; D is unclear. V lost 9 bases to trimming and J lost 5 bases, with 14 bases between them. The CDR3 covers 12 residues. Germline V lookup: CDR1 LNHDA, CDR2 SQIVND (reference sequence). The whole variable domain, remainder taken from reference TRBV19 and TRBJ2-7, is DGGITQSPKYLFRKEGQNVTLSCEQNLNHDAMYWYRQDPGQGLRLIYYSQIVNDFQKGDIAEGYSVSREKKESFPLTVTSAQKNPTAFYLCASMSQTNEQYFGPGTRLTVT.

V usage is TRBV7-9 and J usage is TRBJ2-5; 7 positions match TRBD2. This CDR3 has 15 amino acids. The germline V gene has CDR1 SEHNR and CDR2 FQNEAQ (reference sequence). The V gene end was trimmed by 1 base and the J gene end by 3 bases; junction bases not matched to a gene: 5. In DNA form, the CDR3 reads TGTGCCAGCAGCTTAGAGGCTAGCGGCAAAGAGACCCAGTACTTC. It is translated as CASSLEASGKETQYF.

The V call is TRBV9, the J call TRBJ2-3; possibly TRBD1 for D (5 bases). The V gene's germline CDR1 is SGDLS and CDR2 YYNGEE. The germline V and J ends were trimmed by 5 bases and 0 bases, with 10 bases remaining between them. The CDR3 contains 14 residues. The CDR3: CASRSGASTDTQYF. CDR3 nucleotide sequence: TGTGCCAGCAGAAGTGGGGCTAGCACAGATACGCAGTATTTT.

The chain joins TRBV19 to TRBJ2-7, with TRBD2 matching over 10 bases. The CDR3 consists of 15 residues. Germline loops: CDR1 LNHDA, CDR2 SQIVND (reference sequence). V lost 4 bases to trimming and J lost 3 bases; unmatched junction nucleotides: 6. CDR3 coding DNA: TGTGCCAGTAGTACCCGGACTAGCGGATACTACGAGCAGTACTTC. Its protein is CASSTRTSGYYEQYF.

The rearrangement uses TRBV3-1 (or the pseudogene TRBV3-2) and TRBJ2-3, with 13 bases fitting TRBD2. The germline V gene encodes CDR1 LGHDT and CDR2 YNNKEL (reference sequence). The CDR3 runs to 17 residues. V lost 7 bases, J lost 0 bases, and 7 bases stayed unmatched. The CDR3 coding sequence is TGTGCCAGCAAAAGACTAGCGGGGGGTTCTAGCACAGATACGCAGTATTTT. It translates to CASKRLAGGSSTDTQYF.